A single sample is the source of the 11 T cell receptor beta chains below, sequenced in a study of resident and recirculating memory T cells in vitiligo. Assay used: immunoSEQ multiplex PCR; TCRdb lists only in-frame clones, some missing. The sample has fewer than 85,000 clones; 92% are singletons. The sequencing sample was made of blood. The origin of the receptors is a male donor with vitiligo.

This chain's CDR3 is CASSSPRTTPYTGELFF. The DNA for the CDR3 is TGTGCCAGCAGTTCGCCCCGGACTACGCCATACACCGGGGAGCTGTTTTTT. V is TRBV28 and J is TRBJ2-2, with D possibly being TRBD2 (6 bases). CDR1 is MDHEN, CDR2 SYDVKM, per germline. The CDR3 runs 17 residues. Trimming pared 4 bases from V and 3 bases from J, leaving 18 bases between.

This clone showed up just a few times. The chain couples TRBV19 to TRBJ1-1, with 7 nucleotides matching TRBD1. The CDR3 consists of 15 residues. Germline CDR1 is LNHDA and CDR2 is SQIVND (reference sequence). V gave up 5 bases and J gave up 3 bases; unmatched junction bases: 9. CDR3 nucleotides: TGTGCCAGTAGTCCTTTGACAGGGAAGGACACTGAAGCTTTCTTT. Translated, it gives CASSPLTGKDTEAFF.

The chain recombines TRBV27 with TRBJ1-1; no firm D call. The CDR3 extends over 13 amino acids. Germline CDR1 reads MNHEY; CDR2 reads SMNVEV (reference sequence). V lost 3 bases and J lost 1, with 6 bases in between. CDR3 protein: CASSFISNTEAFF. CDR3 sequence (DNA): TGTGCCAGCAGTTTCATTTCGAACACTGAAGCTTTCTTT.

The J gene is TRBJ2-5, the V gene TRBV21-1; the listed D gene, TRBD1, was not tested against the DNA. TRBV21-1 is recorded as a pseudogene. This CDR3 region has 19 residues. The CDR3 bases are TGTGCCAGCATCAGACATGACAGGGGGCGTTATAGATTTGGGGAGACCCAGTACTTC. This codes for CASIRHDRGRYRFGETQYF.

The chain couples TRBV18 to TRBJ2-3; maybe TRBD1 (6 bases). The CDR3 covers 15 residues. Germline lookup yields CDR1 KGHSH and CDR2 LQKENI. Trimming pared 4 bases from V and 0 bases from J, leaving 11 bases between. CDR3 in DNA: TGTGCCAGCTCACTCCTGGACAGAAGCACAGATACGCAGTATTTT. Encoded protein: CASSLLDRSTDTQYF.

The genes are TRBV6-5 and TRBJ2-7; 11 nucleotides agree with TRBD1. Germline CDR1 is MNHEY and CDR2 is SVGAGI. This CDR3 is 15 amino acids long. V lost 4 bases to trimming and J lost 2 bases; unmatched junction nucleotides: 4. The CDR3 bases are TGTGCCAGCAGTTGGGGGACAGGGGGGACCTACGAGCAGTACTTC. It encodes CASSWGTGGTYEQYF.

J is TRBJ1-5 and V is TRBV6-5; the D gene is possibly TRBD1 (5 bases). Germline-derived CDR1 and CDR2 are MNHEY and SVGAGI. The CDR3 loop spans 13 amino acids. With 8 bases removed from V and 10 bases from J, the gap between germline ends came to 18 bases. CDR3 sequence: CASRGQGGVPQHF. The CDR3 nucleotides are TGTGCCAGCCGTGGACAAGGAGGGGTCCCCCAGCATTTT.

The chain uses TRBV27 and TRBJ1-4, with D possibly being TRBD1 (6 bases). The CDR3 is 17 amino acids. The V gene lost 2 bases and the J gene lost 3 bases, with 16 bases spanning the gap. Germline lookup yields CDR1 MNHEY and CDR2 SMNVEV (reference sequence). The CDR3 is CASSLNYRVAANEKLFF. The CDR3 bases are TGTGCCAGCAGTTTAAATTACAGGGTAGCAGCTAATGAAAAACTGTTTTTT.

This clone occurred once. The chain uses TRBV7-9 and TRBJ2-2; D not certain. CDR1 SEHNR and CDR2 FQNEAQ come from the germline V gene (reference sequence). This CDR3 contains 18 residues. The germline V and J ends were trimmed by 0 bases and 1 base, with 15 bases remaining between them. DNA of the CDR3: TGTGCCAGCAGCTTAGCGCACGCGGCCCTGGGGAACACCGGGGAGCTGTTTTTT. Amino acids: CASSLAHAALGNTGELFF.

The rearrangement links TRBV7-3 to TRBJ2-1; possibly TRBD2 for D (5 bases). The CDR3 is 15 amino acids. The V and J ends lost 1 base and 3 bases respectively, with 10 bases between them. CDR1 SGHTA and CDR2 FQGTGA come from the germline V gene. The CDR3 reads CASSLSGFNYNEQFF. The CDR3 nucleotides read TGTGCCAGCAGCTTAAGCGGGTTTAACTACAATGAGCAGTTCTTC.

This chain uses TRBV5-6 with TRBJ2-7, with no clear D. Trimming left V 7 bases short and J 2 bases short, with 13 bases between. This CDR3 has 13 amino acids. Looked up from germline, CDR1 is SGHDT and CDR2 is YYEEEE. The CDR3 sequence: CASRTWATYEQYF. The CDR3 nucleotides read TGTGCCAGCCGCACTTGGGCGACCTACGAGCAGTACTTC.